The 5 T cell receptor beta chains presented below share a single source sample, sequenced in a study of Tregs in tolerant kidney transplant recipients. The nonmyeloablative bone marrow transplants came from related graft donors, with transient mixed chimerism. Repertoires were generated with immunoSEQ multiplex PCR, while TCRdb's copy carries only in-frame clones and drops some. The table includes around 50,000 clones, 91% detected once. The sequencing used CD8+ T cells from blood (PBMCs), collected 24 months after the transplant. These receptor sequences come from a human patient who received a combined kidney and bone marrow transplant. Some T cells may have come from the graft donor.

The chain employs TRBV28 and TRBJ1-1, with D tentatively TRBD1 (5 bases). CDR1 and CDR2 from the germline V gene are MDHEN and SYDVKM. V lost 1 base and J lost 5, with 17 bases in between. This CDR3 contains 16 residues. Here the CDR3 DNA reads TGTGCCAGCAGTTTATCCGTAGTGGAGGGGTGGACTGAAGCTTTCTTT. Amino acids: CASSLSVVEGWTEAFF.

The chain couples TRBV18 to TRBJ2-7, with 10 bases fitting TRBD1. Germline CDR1 reads KGHSH; CDR2 reads LQKENI. J was trimmed by 6 bases and V by 0 bases; bases with no gene match: 8. This CDR3 has 16 amino acids. CDR3 residues: CASSPPSGQGDREQYF. Here the CDR3 DNA reads TGTGCCAGCTCACCACCTTCTGGACAGGGGGACCGCGAGCAGTACTTC.

For this clone: Its ends do not fully match the called genes, so a read error is possible. At the DNA level, this CDR3 is encoded by other sequences in the same sample as well. CDR3 in amino acids: CARDRDSNNSPLHF. CDR3 nucleotide sequence: TGTGCCCGCGACCGGGACAGCAATAATTCCCCCCTCCACTTT. The rearrangement links TRBV30 to TRBJ1-6; TRBD1 matches 7 bases. Germline CDR1 is GTSNPN and CDR2 is SVGIG (reference sequence). CDR3 length: 14 amino acids.

J is TRBJ2-7 and V is TRBV13, with D possibly matching TRBD2 (6 bases). Trimming removed 1 base at V and 3 bases at J, with 7 bases between. The CDR3 covers 13 residues. Germline V gene lookup returns CDR1 PRHDT and CDR2 FYEKMQ (reference sequence). The CDR3 loop reads CASSLVGGYEQYF. In nucleotides, the CDR3 is TGTGCCAGCAGCTTAGTGGGGGGCTACGAGCAGTACTTC. The entire variable domain, with the rest obtained from reference TRBV13 and TRBJ2-7, is as follows: AAGVIQSPRHLIKEKRETATLKCYPIPRHDTVYWYQQGPGQDPQFLISFYEKMQSDKGSIPDRFSAQQFSDYHSELNMSSLELGDSALYFCASSLVGGYEQYFGPGTRLTVT.

This clone was seen just once. The chain employs TRBV12-2 and TRBJ1-1; the DNA was not used to check the table's D call, TRBD1. TRBV12-2 is annotated as a pseudogene. CDR3 length: 17 amino acids. CDR3 residues: CASRLSGAGQGNTEAFF. CDR3 nucleotides: TGTGCAAGTCGCTTATCCGGCGCTGGACAGGGTAACACTGAAGCTTTCTTT.